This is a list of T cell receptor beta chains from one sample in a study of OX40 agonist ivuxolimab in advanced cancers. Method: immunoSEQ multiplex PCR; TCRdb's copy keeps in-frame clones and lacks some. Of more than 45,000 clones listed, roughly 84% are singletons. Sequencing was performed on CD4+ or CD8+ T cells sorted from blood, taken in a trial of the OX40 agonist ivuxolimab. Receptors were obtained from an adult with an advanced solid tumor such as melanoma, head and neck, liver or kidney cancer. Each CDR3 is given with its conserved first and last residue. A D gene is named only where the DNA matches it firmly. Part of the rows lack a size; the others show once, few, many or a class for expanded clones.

CDR3 protein: CASSLGLAGVETQYF
CDR3 DNA: TGTGCCAGCAGCTTAGGACTAGCGGGGGTAGAGACCCAGTACTTC
D gene: TRBD2
clone size: NA
J gene: TRBJ2-5
V gene: TRBV7-3

CDR3 protein: CASRRSGAVAQHF
CDR3 DNA: TGTGCCAGCAGGAGGAGCGGGGCGGTGGCCCAGCATTTT
D gene: NA
clone size: NA
J gene: TRBJ1-5
V gene: TRBV6-5

CDR3 protein: CASSFKAGPYGYTF
CDR3 DNA: TGTGCCAGCAGCTTCAAAGCAGGGCCCTATGGCTACACCTTC
D gene: NA
clone size: NA
J gene: TRBJ1-2
V gene: TRBV7-9

CDR3 protein: CASSYVETEAFF
CDR3 DNA: TGTGCCAGCAGTTACGTCGAAACTGAAGCTTTCTTT
D gene: NA
clone size: NA
J gene: TRBJ1-1
V gene: TRBV6-5

CDR3 protein: CASSMGQGTDTQYF
CDR3 DNA: TGTGCCAGTAGTATGGGACAGGGGACAGATACGCAGTATTTT
D gene: TRBD1
clone size: NA
J gene: TRBJ2-3
V gene: TRBV19

CDR3 protein: CATSRGGGTNTEAFF
CDR3 DNA: TGTGCCACCAGCAGAGGAGGAGGGACGAACACTGAAGCTTTCTTT
D gene: NA
clone size: NA
J gene: TRBJ1-1
V gene: TRBV15

CDR3 protein: CASSRPGQSYEQYF
CDR3 DNA: TGTGCCAGCAGCCGGCCGGGACAGAGCTACGAGCAGTACTTC
D gene: TRBD1
clone size: NA
J gene: TRBJ2-7
V gene: TRBV11-2

CDR3 protein: CASSLAAGFTGELFF
CDR3 DNA: TGTGCCAGCAGCTTAGCCGCGGGGTTCACCGGGGAGCTGTTTTTT
D gene: NA
clone size: NA
J gene: TRBJ2-2
V gene: TRBV7-3

CDR3 protein: CAIRDASTDTQYF
CDR3 DNA: TGTGCCATCCGGGACGCAAGCACAGATACGCAGTATTTT
D gene: NA
clone size: NA
J gene: TRBJ2-3
V gene: TRBV10-3

CDR3 protein: CASGLAGVNEQFF
CDR3 DNA: TGCGCCAGCGGACTAGCGGGAGTCAATGAGCAGTTCTTC
D gene: TRBD2
clone size: once
J gene: TRBJ2-1
V gene: TRBV4-1

CDR3 protein: CASSLDGGREQYF
CDR3 DNA: TGTGCCAGCAGCTTAGATGGGGGGCGGGAGCAGTACTTC
D gene: NA
clone size: NA
J gene: TRBJ2-7
V gene: TRBV7-9

CDR3 protein: CASSKSIGVSYNEQFF
CDR3 DNA: TGTGCCAGCAGTAAATCGATAGGGGTTTCCTACAATGAGCAGTTCTTC
D gene: NA
clone size: NA
J gene: TRBJ2-1
V gene: TRBV6-4

CDR3 protein: CATSRDFGGNQPQHF
CDR3 DNA: TGTGCCACCAGCAGAGATTTCGGGGGCAATCAGCCCCAGCATTTT
D gene: NA
clone size: NA
J gene: TRBJ1-5
V gene: TRBV15

CDR3 protein: CAWAIKSRPTPEQYF
CDR3 DNA: TGTGCCTGGGCCATAAAGTCGCGGCCGACCCCCGAGCAGTACTTC
D gene: NA
clone size: once
J gene: TRBJ2-7
V gene: TRBV30

CDR3 protein: CAWSVGGGRGEQYF
CDR3 DNA: TGTGCCTGGAGTGTAGGGGGCGGGAGGGGCGAGCAGTACTTC
D gene: TRBD2
clone size: NA
J gene: TRBJ2-7
V gene: TRBV30

CDR3 protein: CASSTPRESNQPQHF
CDR3 DNA: TGTGCCAGCAGTACACCCCGGGAAAGCAATCAGCCCCAGCATTTT
D gene: NA
clone size: once
J gene: TRBJ1-5
V gene: TRBV6-5

CDR3 protein: CASSSWIPGLAGGFINTGELFF
CDR3 DNA: TGTGCCAGCAGCTCTTGGATACCGGGACTAGCGGGAGGGTTTATTAACACCGGGGAGCTGTTTTTT
D gene: NA
clone size: NA
J gene: TRBJ2-2
V gene: TRBV21-1

CDR3 protein: CASSSGGSYGVNTEAFF
CDR3 DNA: TGTGCCAGCAGCAGCGGGGGGAGTTATGGGGTGAACACTGAAGCCTTCTTT
D gene: NA
clone size: NA
J gene: TRBJ1-1
V gene: TRBV5-4

CDR3 protein: CASLRLAGGETQYF
CDR3 DNA: TGTGCCAGTCTCCGCCTTGCGGGGGGAGAGACCCAGTACTTC
D gene: TRBD2
clone size: NA
J gene: TRBJ2-5
V gene: TRBV6-1

CDR3 protein: CASSSGRASYEQYF
CDR3 DNA: TGTGCCAGCAGTAGCGGGAGAGCCTCCTACGAGCAGTACTTC
D gene: TRBD2
clone size: NA
J gene: TRBJ2-7
V gene: TRBV6-1

CDR3 protein: CASSPGVDRTHPGNTIYF
CDR3 DNA: TGCGCCAGCAGCCCGGGGGTGGACCGTACCCATCCTGGAAACACCATATATTTT
D gene: NA
clone size: few
J gene: TRBJ1-3
V gene: TRBV5-1

CDR3 protein: CASSVVVAGGPDTQYF
CDR3 DNA: TGTGCCAGCAGCGTAGTGGTAGCGGGGGGGCCAGATACGCAGTATTTT
D gene: TRBD2
clone size: once
J gene: TRBJ2-3
V gene: TRBV9

CDR3 protein: CASSLRRGEGETQYF
CDR3 DNA: TGTGCTAGCAGCTTAAGGAGAGGGGAAGGGGAGACCCAGTACTTC
D gene: NA
clone size: NA
J gene: TRBJ2-5
V gene: TRBV7-7

CDR3 protein: CASSYRTATDTQYF
CDR3 DNA: TGTGCCAGCAGCTATCGGACTGCCACAGATACGCAGTATTTT
D gene: NA
clone size: NA
J gene: TRBJ2-3
V gene: TRBV7-6

CDR3 protein: CASSSLSGRVYKGNEQFF
CDR3 DNA: TGTGCCAGCAGTTCCCTCAGCGGCAGGGTTTACAAAGGCAATGAGCAGTTCTTC
D gene: NA
clone size: NA
J gene: TRBJ2-1
V gene: TRBV27

CDR3 protein: CASSPGGTSGTDTQYF
CDR3 DNA: TGCGCCAGCAGCCCCGGGGGGACTAGCGGGACAGATACGCAGTATTTT
D gene: TRBD2
clone size: NA
J gene: TRBJ2-3
V gene: TRBV5-1

CDR3 protein: CAWATGPSGANVLTF
CDR3 DNA: TGTGCCTGGGCGACAGGGCCCTCTGGGGCCAACGTCCTGACTTTC
D gene: TRBD1
clone size: once
J gene: TRBJ2-6
V gene: TRBV30

CDR3 protein: CASSEGGAYNEQFF
CDR3 DNA: TGTGCCAGCAGCGAGGGAGGAGCCTACAATGAGCAGTTCTTC
D gene: NA
clone size: NA
J gene: TRBJ2-1
V gene: TRBV11-3